A single sample gave rise to the 2 T cell receptor beta chains below, sequenced in a study of T cell repertoires in cytomegalovirus infection. TCRdb re-called the reads through MiXCR, storing one row per CDR3 protein. Of a few hundred thousand distinct CDR3 sequences listed, roughly 20% are singletons. Sequencing was performed on PBMCs. The receptors were gathered from a human donor in good health (CMV status not recorded). Some clones in this sample may be carry-over from other donors' samples.

This clonotype was counted many times. The chain has TRBV7-2 and TRBJ2-2; D gene unclear. The CDR3 is 15 amino acids. The germline V gene encodes CDR1 SGHTA and CDR2 FQGNSA. V shed 5 bases and J shed 0 bases, with 10 bases lying between them. The CDR3 DNA sequence: TGTGCCAGCAGCCTCACCCCATCGAACACCGGGGAGCTGTTTTTT. Residues: CASSLTPSNTGELFF.

This clonotype was seen a few times. Relative to the germline gene, one junction end is altered; a read error may explain this. CDR3 protein: CASSTGPFTNTQYF. CDR3 DNA: TGTGCCAGTTCTACAGGGCCCTTCACAAATACGCAGTATTTT. This chain links TRBV6-1 with TRBJ2-3, with D maybe TRBD1 (6 bases). Germline CDR1 reads MNHNS; CDR2 reads SASEGT. The CDR3 sequence is 14 residues long.